This T cell receptor (beta chain) emerged from a study of response to subunit inactivated influenza vaccine. Study-level points and caveats: Authors suggested seasonal influenza vaccinations each recruit few new T cells.

V was clipped by 0 bases and J by 5 bases, with 13 bases between them. The CDR3 consists of 15 residues. Germline lookup yields CDR1 MGHRA and CDR2 YSYEKL. TCRdb reanalysed the RT-PCR reads using MiXCR and keeps one entry per CDR3 protein. This sample has about 520,000 distinct CDR3 sequences, with roughly 7.9% found just once. On this clonotype: What it binds is unknown.

This TCR came from a man between 50 and 70 years old who received an inactivated influenza vaccine. The chain is built from TRBV4-1 and TRBJ1-2; D gene ambiguous. Material: PBMCs from blood, obtained approximately 25 months after vaccination. The CDR3 DNA is TGCGCCAGCAGCCAAGATTCCCCGGGCGGATATGGCTACACCTTC. Its protein is CASSQDSPGGYGYTF.